Listed below are T cell receptor beta chains from one sample, sequenced in a study of T cell responses to AZD1222 COVID-19 vaccine. Using immunoSEQ multiplex PCR, the repertoire was profiled, and TCRdb retains in-frame clones only, with some absent. Altogether 150,000 to 180,000 clones are present, around 90% being singletons, with the ten largest covering less than 3.5%. Sequenced material: peripheral blood, taken on day 0 of AZD1222 vaccination. These receptors originate from an adult in good health. The conserved cysteine and the conserved F or W are not part of the CDR3 here. D genes are given only for firm matches. The listing skips clone size in some rows; elsewhere it reads once, few, many or a size class.

cdr3_length: 13; clone_size: few; j_call: TRBJ1-1; d_call: TRBD1; v_call: TRBV19; cdr3_aa: ASSRTDRGVPEAF
cdr3_length: 15; clone_size: .; j_call: TRBJ2-3; d_call: .; v_call: TRBV9; cdr3_aa: ASSVATIGAATDTQY
cdr3_length: 14; clone_size: .; j_call: TRBJ2-1; d_call: .; v_call: TRBV19; cdr3_aa: ASSIGGGAAYNEQF
cdr3_length: 11; clone_size: few; j_call: TRBJ1-1; d_call: .; v_call: TRBV3-1/TRBV3-2; cdr3_aa: ASSSGSPTEAF
cdr3_length: 12; clone_size: .; j_call: TRBJ2-5; d_call: TRBD1; v_call: TRBV7-2; cdr3_aa: ASRSTGGKETQY
cdr3_length: 12; clone_size: .; j_call: TRBJ2-1; d_call: .; v_call: TRBV11-3; cdr3_aa: ASSLEGGYNEQF
cdr3_length: 13; clone_size: .; j_call: TRBJ1-2; d_call: TRBD1; v_call: TRBV2; cdr3_aa: ASRARTGGIYGYT
cdr3_length: 11; clone_size: .; j_call: TRBJ2-7; d_call: .; v_call: TRBV10-3; cdr3_aa: AIRMDSLYEQY
cdr3_length: 12; clone_size: .; j_call: TRBJ1-2; d_call: TRBD1; v_call: TRBV7-8; cdr3_aa: ASSMTRGNYGYT
cdr3_length: 13; clone_size: .; j_call: TRBJ1-2; d_call: .; v_call: TRBV6-5; cdr3_aa: ASIPGTRGNYGYT
cdr3_length: 13; clone_size: .; j_call: TRBJ2-3; d_call: TRBD2; v_call: TRBV6-5; cdr3_aa: ASSYSGTRTDTQY